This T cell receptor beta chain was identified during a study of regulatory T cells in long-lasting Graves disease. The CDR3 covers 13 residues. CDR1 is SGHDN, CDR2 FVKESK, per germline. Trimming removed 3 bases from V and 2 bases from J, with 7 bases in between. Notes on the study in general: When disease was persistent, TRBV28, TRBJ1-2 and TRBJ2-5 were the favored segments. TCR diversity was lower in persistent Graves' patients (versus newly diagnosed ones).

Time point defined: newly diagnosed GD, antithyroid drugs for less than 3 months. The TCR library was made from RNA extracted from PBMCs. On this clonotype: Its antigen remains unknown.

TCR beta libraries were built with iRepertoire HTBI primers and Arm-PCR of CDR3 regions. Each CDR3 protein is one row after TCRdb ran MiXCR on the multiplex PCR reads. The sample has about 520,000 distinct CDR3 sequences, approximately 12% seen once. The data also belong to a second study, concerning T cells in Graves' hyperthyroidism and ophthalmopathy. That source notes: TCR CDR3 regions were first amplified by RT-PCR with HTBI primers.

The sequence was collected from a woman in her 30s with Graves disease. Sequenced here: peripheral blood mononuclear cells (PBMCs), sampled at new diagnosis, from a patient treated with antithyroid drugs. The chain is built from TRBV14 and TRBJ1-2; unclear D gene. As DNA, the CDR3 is TGTGCCAGCAGCCAGGCTCTGAACTATGGCTACACCTTC. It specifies CASSQALNYGYTF.